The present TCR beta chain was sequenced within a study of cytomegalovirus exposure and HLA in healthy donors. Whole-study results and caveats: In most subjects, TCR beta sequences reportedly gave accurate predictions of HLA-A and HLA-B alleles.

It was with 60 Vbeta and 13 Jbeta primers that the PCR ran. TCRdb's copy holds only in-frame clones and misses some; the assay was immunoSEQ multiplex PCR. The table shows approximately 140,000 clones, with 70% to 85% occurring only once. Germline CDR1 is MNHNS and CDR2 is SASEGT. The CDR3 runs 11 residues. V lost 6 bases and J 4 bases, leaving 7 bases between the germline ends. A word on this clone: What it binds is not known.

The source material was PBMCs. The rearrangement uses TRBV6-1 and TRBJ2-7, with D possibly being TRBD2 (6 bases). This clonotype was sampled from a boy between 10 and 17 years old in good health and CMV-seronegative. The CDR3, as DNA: TGTGCCAGCAGCGGGAGTTACGAGCAGTACTTC. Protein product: CASSGSYEQYF.